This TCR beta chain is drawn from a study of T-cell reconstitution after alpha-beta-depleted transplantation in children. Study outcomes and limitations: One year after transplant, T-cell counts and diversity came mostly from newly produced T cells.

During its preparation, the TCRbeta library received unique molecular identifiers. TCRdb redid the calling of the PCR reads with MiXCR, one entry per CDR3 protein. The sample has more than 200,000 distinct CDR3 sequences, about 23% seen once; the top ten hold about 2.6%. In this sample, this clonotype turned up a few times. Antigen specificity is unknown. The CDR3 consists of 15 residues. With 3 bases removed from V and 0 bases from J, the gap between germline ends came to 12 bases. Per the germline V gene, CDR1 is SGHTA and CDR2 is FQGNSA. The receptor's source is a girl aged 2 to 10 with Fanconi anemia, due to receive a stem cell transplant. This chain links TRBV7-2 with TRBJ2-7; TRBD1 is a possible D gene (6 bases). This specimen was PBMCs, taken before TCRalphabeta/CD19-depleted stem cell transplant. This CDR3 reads CASSFGTTPSYEQYF. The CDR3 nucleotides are TGTGCCAGCAGCTTCGGGACAACCCCCTCCTACGAGCAGTACTTC.